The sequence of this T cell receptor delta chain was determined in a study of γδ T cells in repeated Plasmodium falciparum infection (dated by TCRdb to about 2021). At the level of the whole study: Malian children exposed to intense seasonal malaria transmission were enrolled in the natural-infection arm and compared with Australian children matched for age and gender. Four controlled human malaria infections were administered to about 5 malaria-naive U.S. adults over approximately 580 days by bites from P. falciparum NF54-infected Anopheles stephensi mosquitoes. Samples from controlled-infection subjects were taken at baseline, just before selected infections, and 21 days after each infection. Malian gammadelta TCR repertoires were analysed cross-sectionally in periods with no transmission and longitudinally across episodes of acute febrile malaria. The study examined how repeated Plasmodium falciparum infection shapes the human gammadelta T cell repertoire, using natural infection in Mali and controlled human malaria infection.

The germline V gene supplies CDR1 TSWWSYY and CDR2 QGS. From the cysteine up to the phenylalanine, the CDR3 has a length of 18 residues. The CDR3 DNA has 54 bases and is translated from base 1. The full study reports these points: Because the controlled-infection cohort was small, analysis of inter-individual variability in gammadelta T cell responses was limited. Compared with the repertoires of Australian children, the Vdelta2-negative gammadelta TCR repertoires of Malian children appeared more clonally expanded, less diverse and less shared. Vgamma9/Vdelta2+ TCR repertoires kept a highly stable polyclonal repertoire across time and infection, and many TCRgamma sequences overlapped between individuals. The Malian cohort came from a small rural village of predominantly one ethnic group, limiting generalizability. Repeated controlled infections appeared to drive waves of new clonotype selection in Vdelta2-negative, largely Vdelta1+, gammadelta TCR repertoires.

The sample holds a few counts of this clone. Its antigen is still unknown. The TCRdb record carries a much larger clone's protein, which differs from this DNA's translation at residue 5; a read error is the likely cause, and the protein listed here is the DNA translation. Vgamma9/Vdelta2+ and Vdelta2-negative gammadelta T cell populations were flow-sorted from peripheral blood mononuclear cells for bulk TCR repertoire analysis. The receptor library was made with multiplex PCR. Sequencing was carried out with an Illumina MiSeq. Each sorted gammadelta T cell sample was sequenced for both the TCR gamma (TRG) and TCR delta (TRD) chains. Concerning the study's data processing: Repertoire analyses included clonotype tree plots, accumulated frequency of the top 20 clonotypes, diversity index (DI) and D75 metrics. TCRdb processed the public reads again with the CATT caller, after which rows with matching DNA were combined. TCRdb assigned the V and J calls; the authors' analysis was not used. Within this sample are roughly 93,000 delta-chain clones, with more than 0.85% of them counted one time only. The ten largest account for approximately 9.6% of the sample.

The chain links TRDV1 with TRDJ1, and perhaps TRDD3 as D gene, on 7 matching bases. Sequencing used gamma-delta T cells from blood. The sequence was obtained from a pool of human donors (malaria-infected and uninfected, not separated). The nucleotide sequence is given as TGTGCTCTTGGGCAACTAATCCTACGTCTGGGGGGGACCGATAAACTCATCTTT. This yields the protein CALGQLILRLGGTDKLIF.